The subject of this entry is one T cell receptor beta chain. As yet, its antigen is unknown. A single record per CDR3 protein comes from TCRdb applying MiXCR to the 5' RACE reads. The sample carries a few hundred thousand distinct CDR3 sequences, less than 25% recorded once. The data derive from a study of identical twins. General observations from the study: In cord blood, abundant beta clonotypes had fewer insertions; memory showed no trend. In beta out-of-frame sequences, the excess sharing between twins was weaker.

From germline, CDR1 is SEHNR and CDR2 FQNEAQ (reference sequence). Deletions cut 3 bases from V and 4 bases from J, with 4 bases between. The CDR3 is 12 residues long. The same sample was also used in a study of T cells expressing NK-cell markers. From that paper: The sequencing cohort of eight donors included seven HCMV-seropositive individuals and one seronegative individual.

This sequence originates from a woman between 18 and 29 years old in good health. The chain joins TRBV7-9 to TRBJ1-3; D is uncertain. Sequencing was performed on CD4+ T cells sorted from blood. DNA of the CDR3: TGTGCCAGCAGCTTTACAGGAAACACCATATATTTT. It yields the protein CASSFTGNTIYF.